The 6 T cell receptor beta chains below all came from one sample that was sequenced in a study of T cell repertoires in cytomegalovirus infection. Each CDR3 protein gets one entry after TCRdb re-called the reads with MiXCR. In the table there are 250,000 or so distinct CDR3 sequences, about 12% of which are singletons. The material sequenced was PBMCs. The receptor set was obtained from a human donor in good health (CMV status not recorded). Some clones in this sample may be carry-over from other donors' samples.

This chain uses TRBV27 with TRBJ2-1; TRBD2 is a possible D gene (5 bases). Germline V gene data show CDR1 as MNHEY and CDR2 as SMNVEV (reference sequence). Trimming stripped 2 bases from V and 7 bases from J, with 9 bases between. The CDR3 sequence is 13 residues long. This chain's CDR3 is CASSLPLGNEQFF. As DNA, the CDR3 is TGTGCCAGCAGTTTACCACTAGGGAATGAGCAGTTCTTC.

This clonotype has a handful of counts. This sequence joins TRBV6-2 or TRBV6-3 and TRBJ2-1; 12 nucleotides agree with TRBD2. The CDR3 covers 15 residues. Losses at the gene ends were 6 bases for V and 7 bases for J; bases not matched to a gene: 7. Per the germline V gene, CDR1 is MNHEY and CDR2 is SVGEGT. For the CDR3, the DNA is TGTGCCAGCAGCCCCTGGACTAGCGGGACGAATGAGCAGTTCTTC. Encoded protein: CASSPWTSGTNEQFF.

This clonotype was detected many times. The gene calls are TRBV7-2 and TRBJ1-6; 9 bases agree with TRBD1. The trim removed 1 base at V and 10 bases at J, leaving 2 bases unmatched. The CDR3 loop spans 14 amino acids. Germline-derived CDR1 and CDR2 are SGHTA and FQGNSA. The CDR3 sequence is CASSLGQGESPLHF. The CDR3 DNA sequence: TGTGCCAGCAGCTTAGGACAGGGGGAATCACCCCTCCACTTT. Supplemented by reference TRBV7-2 and TRBJ1-6, the full variable domain reads GAGVSQSPSNKVTEKGKDVELRCDPISGHTALYWYRQSLGQGLEFLIYFQGNSAPDKSGLPSDRFSAERTGGSVSTLTIQRTQQEDSAVYLCASSLGQGESPLHFGNGTRLTVT.

This clonotype was seen repeatedly, ten times or more. This sequence joins TRBV11-2 and TRBJ2-7; TRBD2 aligns across 7 bases. Germline lookup yields CDR1 SGHAT and CDR2 FQNNGV. Trimming removed 1 base from V and 0 bases from J; junction bases left unmatched: 3. The length of the CDR3 is 15 residues. The CDR3 is CASSLAGTTSYEQYF. CDR3 sequence (DNA): TGTGCCAGCAGCTTAGCCGGGACTACCTCCTACGAGCAGTACTTC. The whole variable domain, remainder taken from reference TRBV11-2 and TRBJ2-7, is EAGVAQSPRYKIIEKRQSVAFWCNPISGHATLYWYQQILGQGPKLLIQFQNNGVVDDSQLPKDRFSAERLKGVDSTLKIQPAKLEDSAVYLCASSLAGTTSYEQYFGPGTRLTVT.

The chain recombines TRBV12-3 or TRBV12-4 with TRBJ2-7; D is ambiguous. Trimming took 2 bases from V and 3 from J, leaving 8 bases between them. The length of the CDR3 is 13 residues. CDR3 in DNA: TGTGCCAGCAGTTTATTCGGGTACTACGAGCAGTACTTC. This encodes CASSLFGYYEQYF.

This clonotype was seen ten or more times. The V gene is TRBV19, the J gene TRBJ2-3, with D tentatively TRBD2 (7 bases). Germline V gene lookup returns CDR1 LNHDA and CDR2 SQIVND (reference sequence). Trimming cost V 3 bases and J 6 bases, with 10 bases left between them. This CDR3 has 13 residues. The CDR3 region has the DNA TGTGCCAGTAGTATGCGGGGGCTGGATACGCAGTATTTT. This translates into CASSMRGLDTQYF.